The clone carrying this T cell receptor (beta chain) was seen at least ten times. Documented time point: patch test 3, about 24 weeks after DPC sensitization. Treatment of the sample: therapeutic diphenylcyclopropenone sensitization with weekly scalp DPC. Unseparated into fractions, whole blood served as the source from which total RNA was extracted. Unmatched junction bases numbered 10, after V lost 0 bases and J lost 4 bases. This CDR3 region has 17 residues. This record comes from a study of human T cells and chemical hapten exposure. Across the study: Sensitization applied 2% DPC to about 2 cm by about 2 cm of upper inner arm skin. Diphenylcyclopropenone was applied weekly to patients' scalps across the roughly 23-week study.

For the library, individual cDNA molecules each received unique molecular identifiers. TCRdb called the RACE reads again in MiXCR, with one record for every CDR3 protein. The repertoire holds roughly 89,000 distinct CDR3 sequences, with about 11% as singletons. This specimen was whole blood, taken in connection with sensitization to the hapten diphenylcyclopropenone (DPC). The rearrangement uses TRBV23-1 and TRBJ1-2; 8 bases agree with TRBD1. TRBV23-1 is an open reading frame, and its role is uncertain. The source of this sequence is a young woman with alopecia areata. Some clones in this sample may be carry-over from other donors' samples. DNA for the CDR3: TGCGCCAGCAGTCAATCGAGTTTTCCAGGGGGCAGCTATGGCTACACCTTC. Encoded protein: CASSQSSFPGGSYGYTF.